One and the same sample provided the 2 T cell receptor beta chains below, sequenced in a study of T cells in Graves' hyperthyroidism and ophthalmopathy. The source material, RNA transcripts, was used to amplify TCR beta CDR3 regions. Initially, a first-round RT-PCR of the TCR CDR3 employed the HTBI primer set. Each CDR3 protein gets one entry after TCRdb re-called the multiplex PCR reads with MiXCR. Of roughly 630,000 distinct CDR3 sequences in the sample, around a sixth are singletons; the top ten hold about 7%. The sequencing input was blood. These receptors were taken from a woman in her 30s with Graves' hyperthyroidism.

The table lists this clonotype with a few counts. This sequence joins TRBV18 and TRBJ2-1; 14 positions match TRBD2. CDR1 is KGHSH, CDR2 LQKENI, per germline. The length of the CDR3 is 15 residues. Trimming removed 5 bases from V and 7 bases from J; junction bases left unmatched: 4. DNA of the CDR3: TGTGCCAGCTCAAGGACTAGCGGGAGGAAAAATGAGCAGTTCTTC. It translates to CASSRTSGRKNEQFF.

This clonotype was counted many times. CDR3 nucleotides: TGTGCCAGCTCACCACCGTCATGGAACGAGCAGTTCTTC. Translating gives CASSPPSWNEQFF. The J gene is TRBJ2-1, the V gene TRBV18; unclear D gene. Germline V CDR1 and CDR2: KGHSH, LQKENI. The CDR3 loop spans 13 amino acids. Trimming removed 0 bases from V and 10 bases from J, with 10 bases in between.